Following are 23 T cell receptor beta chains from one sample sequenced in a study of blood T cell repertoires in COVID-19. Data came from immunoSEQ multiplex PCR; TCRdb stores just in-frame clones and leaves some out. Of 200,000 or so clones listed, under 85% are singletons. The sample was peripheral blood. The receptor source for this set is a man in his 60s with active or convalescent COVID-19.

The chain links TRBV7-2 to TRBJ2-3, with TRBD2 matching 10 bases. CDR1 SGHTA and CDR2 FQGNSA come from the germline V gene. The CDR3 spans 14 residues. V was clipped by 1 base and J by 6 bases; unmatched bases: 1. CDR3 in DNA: TGTGCCAGCAGCTTAGATAGCGGGAGGGATACGCAGTATTTT. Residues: CASSLDSGRDTQYF.

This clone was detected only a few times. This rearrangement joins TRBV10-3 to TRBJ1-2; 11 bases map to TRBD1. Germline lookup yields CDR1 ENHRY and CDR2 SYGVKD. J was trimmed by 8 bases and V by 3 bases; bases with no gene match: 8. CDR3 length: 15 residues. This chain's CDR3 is CAISEADRGLRGYTF. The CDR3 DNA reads TGTGCCATCAGTGAAGCGGACAGGGGGCTTAGGGGCTACACCTTC.

This CDR3 reads CSASDRGDGYTF. The CDR3 DNA follows: TGCAGCGCCTCCGACAGGGGGGATGGCTACACCTTC. The rearrangement links TRBV29-1 to TRBJ1-2, with TRBD1 identical over 9 bases. The germline V gene has CDR1 SQVTM and CDR2 ANQGSEA. The trim removed 7 bases at V and 6 bases at J, leaving 6 bases unmatched. The CDR3 runs 12 residues. The full variable domain, its missing parts supplied by reference TRBV29-1 and TRBJ1-2, is SAVISQKPSRDICQRGTSLTIQCQVDSQVTMMFWYRQQPGQSLTLIATANQGSEATYESGFVIDKFPISRPNLTFSTLTVSNMSPEDSSIYLCSASDRGDGYTFGSGTRLTVV.

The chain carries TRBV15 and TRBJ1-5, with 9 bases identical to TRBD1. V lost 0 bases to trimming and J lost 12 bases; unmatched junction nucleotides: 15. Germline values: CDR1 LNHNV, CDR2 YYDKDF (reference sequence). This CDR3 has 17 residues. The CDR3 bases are TGTGCCACCAGCAGAGAAGGCTGGGGACAGGGTCTTAGGGTCCAGCATTTT. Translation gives CATSREGWGQGLRVQHF.

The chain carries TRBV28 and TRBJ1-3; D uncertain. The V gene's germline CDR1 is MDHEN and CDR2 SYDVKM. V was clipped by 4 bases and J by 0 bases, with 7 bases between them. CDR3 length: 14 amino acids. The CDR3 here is CASSYSISGNTIYF. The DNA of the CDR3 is TGTGCCAGCAGTTACAGCATCTCTGGAAACACCATATATTTT.

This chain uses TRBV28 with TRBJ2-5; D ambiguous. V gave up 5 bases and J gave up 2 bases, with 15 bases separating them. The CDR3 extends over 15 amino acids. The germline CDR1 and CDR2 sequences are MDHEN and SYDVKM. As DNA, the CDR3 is TGTGCCAGCAGTCCCCGGTATGGCGGTCAAGAGACCCAGTACTTC. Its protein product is CASSPRYGGQETQYF.

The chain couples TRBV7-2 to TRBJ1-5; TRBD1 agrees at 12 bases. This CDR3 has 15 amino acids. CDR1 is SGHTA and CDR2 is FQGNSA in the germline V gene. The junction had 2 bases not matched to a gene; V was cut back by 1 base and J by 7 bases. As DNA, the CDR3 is TGTGCCAGCAGCTTAGGGGGACAGGGGGCCCAGCCCCAGCATTTT. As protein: CASSLGGQGAQPQHF.

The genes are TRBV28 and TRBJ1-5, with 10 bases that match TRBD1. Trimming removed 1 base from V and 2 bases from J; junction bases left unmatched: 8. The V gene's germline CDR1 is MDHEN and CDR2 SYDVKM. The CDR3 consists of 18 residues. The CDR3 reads CASSLSTGGMMGNQPQHF. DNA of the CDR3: TGTGCCAGCAGTTTATCGACAGGGGGCATGATGGGCAATCAGCCCCAGCATTTT.

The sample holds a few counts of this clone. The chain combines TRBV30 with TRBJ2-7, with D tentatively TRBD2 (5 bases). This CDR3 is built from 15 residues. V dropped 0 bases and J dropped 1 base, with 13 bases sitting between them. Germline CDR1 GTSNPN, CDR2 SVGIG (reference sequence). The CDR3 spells CAWSVGSVRSYEQYF. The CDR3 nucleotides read TGTGCCTGGAGTGTAGGTAGCGTTCGATCCTACGAGCAGTACTTC.

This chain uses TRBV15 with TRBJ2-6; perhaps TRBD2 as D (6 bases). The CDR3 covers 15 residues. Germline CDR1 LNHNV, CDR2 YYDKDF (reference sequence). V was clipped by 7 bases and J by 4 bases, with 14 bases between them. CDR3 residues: CATTHGAGGANVLTF. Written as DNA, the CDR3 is TGTGCCACCACCCACGGGGCGGGAGGGGCCAACGTCCTGACTTTC.

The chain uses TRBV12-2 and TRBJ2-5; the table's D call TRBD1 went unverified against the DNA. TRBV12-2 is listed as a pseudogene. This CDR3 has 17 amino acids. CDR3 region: CASRLAPSGCREETQYF. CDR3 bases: TGTGCAAGTCGCTTAGCGCCGTCGGGCTGCAGGGAAGAGACCCAGTACTTC.

CDR3 loop: CASSFGGGVLRFTEAFF. The CDR3 nucleotides read TGTGCCAGCAGCTTCGGCGGAGGGGTCCTGCGCTTCACTGAAGCTTTCTTT. V and J are TRBV7-9 and TRBJ1-1; D might be TRBD1 (5 bases). Trimming shortened V by 3 bases and J by 4 bases, and 21 bases separated the two germline ends. The CDR3 covers 17 residues. Germline CDR1 reads SEHNR; CDR2 reads FQNEAQ (reference sequence).

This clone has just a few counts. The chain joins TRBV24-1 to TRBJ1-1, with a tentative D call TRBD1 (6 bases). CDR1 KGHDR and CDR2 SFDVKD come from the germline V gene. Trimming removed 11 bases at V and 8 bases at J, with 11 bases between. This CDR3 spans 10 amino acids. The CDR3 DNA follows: TGTGCCAACCCGGGACACGAAGCTTTCTTT. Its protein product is CANPGHEAFF.

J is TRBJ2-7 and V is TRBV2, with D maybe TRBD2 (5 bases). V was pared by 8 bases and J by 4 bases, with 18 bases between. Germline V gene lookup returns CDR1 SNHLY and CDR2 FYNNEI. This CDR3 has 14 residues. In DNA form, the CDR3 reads TGTGCCAGCGGAACTCCTGACGGGATTTACGAGCAGTACTTC. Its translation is CASGTPDGIYEQYF.

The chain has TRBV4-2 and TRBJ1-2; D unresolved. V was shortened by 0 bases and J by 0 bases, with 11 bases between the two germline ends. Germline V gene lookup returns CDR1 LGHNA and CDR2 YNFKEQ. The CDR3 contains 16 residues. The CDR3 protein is CASSQDRRESNYGYTF. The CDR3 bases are TGTGCCAGCAGCCAAGATCGGAGAGAATCTAACTATGGCTACACCTTC.

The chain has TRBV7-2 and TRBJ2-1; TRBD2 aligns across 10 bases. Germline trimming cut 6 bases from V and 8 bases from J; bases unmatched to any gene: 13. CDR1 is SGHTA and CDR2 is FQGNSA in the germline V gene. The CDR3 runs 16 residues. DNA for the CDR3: TGTGCCAGCAGAAGAGGGGGGGGACTAGCGATGGATGAGCAGTTCTTC. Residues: CASRRGGGLAMDEQFF.

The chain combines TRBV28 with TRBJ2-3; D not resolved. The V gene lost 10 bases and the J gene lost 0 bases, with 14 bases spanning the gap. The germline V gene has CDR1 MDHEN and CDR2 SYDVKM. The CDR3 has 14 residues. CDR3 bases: TGTGCCATCCAGAACTACTCTAGCACAGATACGCAGTATTTT. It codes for CAIQNYSSTDTQYF.

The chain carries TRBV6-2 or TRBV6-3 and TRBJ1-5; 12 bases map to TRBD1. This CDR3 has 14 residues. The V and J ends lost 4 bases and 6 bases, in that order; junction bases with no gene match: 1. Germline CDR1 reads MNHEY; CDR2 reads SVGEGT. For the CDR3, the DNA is TGTGCCAGCAGTTCGGGACAGGGGGCTCAGCCCCAGCATTTT. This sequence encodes CASSSGQGAQPQHF.

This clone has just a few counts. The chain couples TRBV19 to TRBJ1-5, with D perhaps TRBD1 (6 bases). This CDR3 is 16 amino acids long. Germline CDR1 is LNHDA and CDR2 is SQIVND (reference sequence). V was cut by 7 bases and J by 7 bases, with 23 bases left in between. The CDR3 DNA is TGTGCCAGTACCGCCCTGGGAACAGGGAGCACCCAGCCCCAGCATTTT. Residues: CASTALGTGSTQPQHF.

The CDR3 DNA sequence: TGCAGTGCTATTGAGGCGGGAACGGTCTACAATGAGCAGTTCTTC. Translation: CSAIEAGTVYNEQFF. This chain joins TRBV20-1 and TRBJ2-1; TRBD2 might be the D (6 bases). There are 15 residues in the CDR3. Germline CDR1 and CDR2: DFQATT and SNEGSKA (reference sequence). The V and J ends lost 4 bases and 3 bases respectively, with 16 bases between them.

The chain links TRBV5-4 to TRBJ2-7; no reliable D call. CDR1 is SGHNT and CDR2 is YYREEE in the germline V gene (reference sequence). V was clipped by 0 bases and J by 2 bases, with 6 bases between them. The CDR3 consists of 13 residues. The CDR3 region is CASSLGSTYEQYF. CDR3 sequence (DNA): TGTGCCAGCAGCTTGGGGAGCACCTACGAGCAGTACTTC.

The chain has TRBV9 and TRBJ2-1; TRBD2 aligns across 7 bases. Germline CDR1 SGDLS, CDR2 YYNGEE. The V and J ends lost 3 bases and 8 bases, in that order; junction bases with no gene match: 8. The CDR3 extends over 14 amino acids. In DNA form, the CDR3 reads TGTGCCAGCAGCGCGGGGGGAGGGTTGGATGAGCAGTTCTTC. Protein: CASSAGGGLDEQFF. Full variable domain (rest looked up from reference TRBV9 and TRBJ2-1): DSGVTQTPKHLITATGQRVTLRCSPRSGDLSVYWYQQSLDQGLQFLIQYYNGEERAKGNILERFSAQQFPDLHSELNLSSLELGDSALYFCASSAGGGLDEQFFGPGTRLTVL.

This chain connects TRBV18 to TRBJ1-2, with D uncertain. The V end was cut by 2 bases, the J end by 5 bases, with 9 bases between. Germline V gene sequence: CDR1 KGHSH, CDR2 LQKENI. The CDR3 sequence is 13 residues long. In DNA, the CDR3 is TGTGCCAGCTCACCAGACCCCGGGTATGGCTACACCTTC. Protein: CASSPDPGYGYTF.